This TCR beta chain was found in a study of T cells after yellow fever vaccination (dated by TCRdb to about 2019). Background on the whole study: The SMART-Seq v4 Ultra Low Input RNA kit was used to prepare libraries from fractions with low cell numbers. Two healthy male donors made up the cohort, one aged 18 to 29 years and the other aged 30 to 39 years. Bulk PBMC replicates and cell subsets were isolated from blood drawn at multiple timepoints before and after both primary and secondary immunization. To follow T-cell clones before and after primary and booster YFV17D yellow fever vaccination, bulk TCR alpha and beta repertoires were sequenced over time. Results and caveats for the whole study, not just this receptor: After the booster, most of the clones that had expanded following primary vaccination were detected again (just under 97% of CD4 and around 90% of CD8), which suggests that memory was broadly maintained. A small fraction of clonotypes showed up in both the CD4 and CD8 compartments, probably as a result of convergent recombination. Compared with the primary T-cell response, the secondary T-cell response was weaker but faster, peaking on day 5 rather than day 15. Because only two donors were included in the study, the extent to which the findings can be generalized is limited. Computational filtering was needed because FACS-sorted repertoires could contain abundant contaminating clonotypes from the bulk population.

Reads for this sample came from an Illumina NovaSeq 6000. TCR cDNA was synthesized by 5'RACE template switching, which introduced a universal primer site and unique molecular identifiers. Priming of cDNA synthesis was performed from both the TCR alpha and TCR beta constant segments. Library amplification used two PCR steps, and the second PCR step added sample barcodes and sequencing adapters. Libraries were sequenced on Illumina HiSeq 2500 (2x100 bp) or NovaSeq (2x150 bp). Per the source publication's procedure: Demultiplexing of reads and collapsing into UMI consensus sequences were performed with MIGEC, and V(D)J alignment was carried out with MiXCR. Using edgeR on replicate PBMC samples, clonotypes were called vaccine-responding if FDR was below 0.01 and the log2 fold change was above 5 up to day 15. Each bulk clonotype was labeled CD4 or CD8 based on which sequenced repertoire, CD4 or CD8, contained the clonotype at higher abundance. Using fastp trimming at Q25 and MiXCR clonotype assembly, TCRdb reanalyzed the public sequencing data and kept in-frame beta chains. Rows are unified per CDR3 protein, each entry keeping the most common DNA and genes. TCRdb, rather than the study authors, made the V and J calls. This sample has more than 300,000 distinct CDR3 sequences in its table, and roughly 10% of those were observed once. Clones ranked in the top ten supply less than 3.5% of the sample.

The CDR3 measures 17 amino acids from cysteine to phenylalanine. Only the CDR3 portion is preserved as DNA: 51 bases, with reading frame beginning at the first base. The CDR1 and CDR2 encoded by the germline V gene are KGHSH and LQKENI. Trimming at the junction amounts to 0 bases on V and 6 bases on J, and the germline ends lie 19 bases apart. Remarks on this clonotype: The antigen this receptor binds is unknown. Within one base of it there is no much larger clone, and no base qualities were kept.

In light of the paper, this sample's treatment or condition label describes: live attenuated yellow fever vaccine strain. A standard Ficoll-Paque protocol was used to isolate PBMCs from peripheral blood. Dynabeads CD4 and CD8 positive selection kits were used to isolate CD4 and CD8 T-cell fractions. TriZol was used to extract RNA from bulk PBMCs, CD4 and CD8 fractions, and dextramer-positive and dextramer-negative fractions. Sequenced material: CD4+ T cells sorted from PBMCs, taken 45 days after the yellow fever booster vaccination. The V and J segments used are TRBV18 and TRBJ2-3; a confident D gene designation cannot be given. The origin of this receptor is a man aged 18 to 29 who received the YFV17D yellow fever vaccine. The CDR3 in this case is CASSPPGASGLGDTQYF. The base sequence is TGTGCCAGCTCACCACCGGGCGCGTCGGGTTTAGGCGATACGCAGTATTTT.